Sequencing of this TCR beta chain was carried out in a study of T cells in localized non-small cell lung cancer. CDR1 and CDR2 from the germline V gene are SGHAT and FQNNGV. CDR3 length: 15 residues. Trimming stripped 2 bases from V and 2 bases from J, with 12 bases between. TCRdb keeps only in-frame clones here, not all; method: immunoSEQ multiplex PCR. This sample has roughly 40,000 clones, with 81% found just once. The chain recombines TRBV11-2 with TRBJ1-2, with D unresolved. The specimen was peripheral blood mononuclear cells, collected before any cancer treatment. This receptor was taken from a male donor at least 60 years old with stage II lung adenocarcinoma. The CDR3 DNA is TGTGCCAGCAGCTTAATGGCAGAGGCAAACTATGGCTACACCTTC. Translation gives CASSLMAEANYGYTF.